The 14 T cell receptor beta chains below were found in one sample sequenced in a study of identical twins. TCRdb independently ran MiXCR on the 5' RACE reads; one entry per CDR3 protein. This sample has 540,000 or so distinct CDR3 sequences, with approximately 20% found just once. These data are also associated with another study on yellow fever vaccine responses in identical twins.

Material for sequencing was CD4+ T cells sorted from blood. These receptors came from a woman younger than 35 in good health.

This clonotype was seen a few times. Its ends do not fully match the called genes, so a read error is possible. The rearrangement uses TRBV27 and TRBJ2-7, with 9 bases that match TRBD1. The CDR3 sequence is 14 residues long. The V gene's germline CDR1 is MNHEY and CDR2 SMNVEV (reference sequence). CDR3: CASSADRGPYEQYF. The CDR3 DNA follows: TGCGCCAGCAGCGCGGACAGGGGTCCCTACGAGCAGTACTTC.

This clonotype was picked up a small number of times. CDR3 amino acids: CASSDRDEGHSQPQHF. CDR3 nucleotide sequence: TGTGCCAGCAGTGACCGTGATGAGGGTCATTCTCAGCCCCAGCATTTT. This chain connects TRBV6-1 to TRBJ1-5; D call uncertain. Between the trimmed V and J ends, which lost 3 bases and 6 bases, there was a span of 18 bases. The CDR3 is 16 amino acids. Looked up from germline, CDR1 is MNHNS and CDR2 is SASEGT.

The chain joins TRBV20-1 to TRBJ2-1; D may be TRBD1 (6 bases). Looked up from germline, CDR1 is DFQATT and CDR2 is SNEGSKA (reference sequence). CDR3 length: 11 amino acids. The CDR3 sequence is CSRGSYNEQFF. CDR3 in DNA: TGCAGCAGGGGCTCCTACAATGAGCAGTTCTTC.

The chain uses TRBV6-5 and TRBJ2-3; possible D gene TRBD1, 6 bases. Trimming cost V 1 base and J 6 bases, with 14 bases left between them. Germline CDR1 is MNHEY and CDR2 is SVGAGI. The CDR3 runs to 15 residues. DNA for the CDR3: TGTGCCAGCAGTTACTTAGGGGGAGCTGGTGATACGCAGTATTTT. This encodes CASSYLGGAGDTQYF.

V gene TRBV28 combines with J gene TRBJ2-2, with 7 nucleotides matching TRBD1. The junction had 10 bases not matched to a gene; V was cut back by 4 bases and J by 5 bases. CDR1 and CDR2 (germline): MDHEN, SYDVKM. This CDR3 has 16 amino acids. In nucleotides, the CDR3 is TGTGCCAGCAGTTCCCCGAGGGGGCCCACGACCGGGGAGCTGTTTTTT. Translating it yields CASSSPRGPTTGELFF.

The CDR3 here is CSARETGSRNQPQHF. The CDR3, as DNA: TGCAGTGCTAGAGAGACAGGGAGTCGGAATCAGCCCCAGCATTTT. The chain has TRBV20-1 and TRBJ1-5, with 7 bases that match TRBD1. Germline-derived CDR1 and CDR2 are DFQATT and SNEGSKA (reference sequence). The CDR3 consists of 15 residues. V gave up 0 bases and J gave up 4 bases; unmatched junction bases: 6.

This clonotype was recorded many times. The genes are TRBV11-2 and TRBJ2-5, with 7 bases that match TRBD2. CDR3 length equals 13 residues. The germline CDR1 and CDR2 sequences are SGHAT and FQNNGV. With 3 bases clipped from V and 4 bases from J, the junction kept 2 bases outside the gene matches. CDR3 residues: CASSFTGGETQYF. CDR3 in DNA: TGTGCCAGCAGCTTCACGGGGGGAGAGACCCAGTACTTC. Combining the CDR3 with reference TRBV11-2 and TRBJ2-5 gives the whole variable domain EAGVAQSPRYKIIEKRQSVAFWCNPISGHATLYWYQQILGQGPKLLIQFQNNGVVDDSQLPKDRFSAERLKGVDSTLKIQPAKLEDSAVYLCASSFTGGETQYFGPGTRLLVL.

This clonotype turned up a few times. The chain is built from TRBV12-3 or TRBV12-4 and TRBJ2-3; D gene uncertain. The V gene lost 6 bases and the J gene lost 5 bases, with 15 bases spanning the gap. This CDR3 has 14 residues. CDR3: CASRGSWVGDTQYF. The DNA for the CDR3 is TGTGCCAGCAGGGGGTCTTGGGTCGGAGATACGCAGTATTTT.

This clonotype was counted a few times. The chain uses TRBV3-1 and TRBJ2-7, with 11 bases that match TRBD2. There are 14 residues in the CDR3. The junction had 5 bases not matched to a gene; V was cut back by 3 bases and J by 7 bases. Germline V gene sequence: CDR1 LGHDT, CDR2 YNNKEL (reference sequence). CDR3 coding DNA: TGTGCCAGCAGCCAGGTAGCGGGAGGGCGAGAGCAGTACTTC. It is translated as CASSQVAGGREQYF.

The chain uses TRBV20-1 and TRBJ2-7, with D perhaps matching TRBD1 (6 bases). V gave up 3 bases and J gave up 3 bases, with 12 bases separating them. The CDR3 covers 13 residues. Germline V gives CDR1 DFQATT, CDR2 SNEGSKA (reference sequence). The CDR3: CSARGALNYEQYV. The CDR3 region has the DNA TGCAGTGCTAGGGGGGCCCTGAACTACGAGCAGTACGTC.

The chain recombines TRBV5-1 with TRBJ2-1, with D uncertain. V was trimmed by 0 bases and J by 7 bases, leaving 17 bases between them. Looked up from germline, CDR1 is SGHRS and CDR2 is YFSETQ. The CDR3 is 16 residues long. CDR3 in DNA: TGCGCCAGCAGCTTGGACAAAGTCACCACCCGGAATGAGCAGTTCTTC. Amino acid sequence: CASSLDKVTTRNEQFF.

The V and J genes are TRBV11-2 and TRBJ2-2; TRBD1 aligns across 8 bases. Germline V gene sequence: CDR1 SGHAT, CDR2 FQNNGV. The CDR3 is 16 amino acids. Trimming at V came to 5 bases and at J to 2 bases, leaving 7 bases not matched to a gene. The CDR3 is CASSLTGADNTGELFF. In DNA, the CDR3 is TGTGCCAGCAGCCTGACAGGGGCGGATAACACCGGGGAGCTGTTTTTT. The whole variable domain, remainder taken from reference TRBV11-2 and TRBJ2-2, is EAGVAQSPRYKIIEKRQSVAFWCNPISGHATLYWYQQILGQGPKLLIQFQNNGVVDDSQLPKDRFSAERLKGVDSTLKIQPAKLEDSAVYLCASSLTGADNTGELFFGEGSRLTVL.

The CDR3 protein is CASKRVRGQGDRNEQFF. The CDR3 bases are TGTGCCAGCAAGAGAGTGAGGGGCCAGGGGGACCGCAATGAGCAGTTCTTC. J is TRBJ2-1 and V is TRBV27, with TRBD1 matching over 7 bases. The CDR3 has 17 amino acids. The V gene end was trimmed by 7 bases and the J gene end by 6 bases; junction bases not matched to a gene: 18. Germline V gene sequence: CDR1 MNHEY, CDR2 SMNVEV (reference sequence).

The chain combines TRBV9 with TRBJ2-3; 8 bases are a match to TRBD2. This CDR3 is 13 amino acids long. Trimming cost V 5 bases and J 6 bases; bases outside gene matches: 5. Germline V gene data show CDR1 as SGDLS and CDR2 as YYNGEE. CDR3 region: CASSWGLDDTQYF. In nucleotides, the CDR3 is TGTGCCAGCAGTTGGGGACTAGATGATACGCAGTATTTT. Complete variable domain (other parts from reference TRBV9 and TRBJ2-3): DSGVTQTPKHLITATGQRVTLRCSPRSGDLSVYWYQQSLDQGLQFLIQYYNGEERAKGNILERFSAQQFPDLHSELNLSSLELGDSALYFCASSWGLDDTQYFGPGTRLTVL.